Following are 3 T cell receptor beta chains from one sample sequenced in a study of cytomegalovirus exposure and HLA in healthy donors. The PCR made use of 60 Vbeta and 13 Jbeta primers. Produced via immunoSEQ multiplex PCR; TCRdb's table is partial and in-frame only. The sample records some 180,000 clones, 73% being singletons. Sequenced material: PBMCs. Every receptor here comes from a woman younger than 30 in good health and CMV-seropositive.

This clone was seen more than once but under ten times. The CDR3 region has the DNA TGTGCCTGGGGGGAAGAGGACAGACATGGCTACACCTTC. It codes for CAWGEEDRHGYTF. The chain joins TRBV30 to TRBJ1-2; TRBD1 is a possible D gene (6 bases). This CDR3 has 13 residues. The germline CDR1 and CDR2 sequences are GTSNPN and SVGIG (reference sequence). V was shortened by 5 bases and J by 6 bases, with 16 bases between the two germline ends.

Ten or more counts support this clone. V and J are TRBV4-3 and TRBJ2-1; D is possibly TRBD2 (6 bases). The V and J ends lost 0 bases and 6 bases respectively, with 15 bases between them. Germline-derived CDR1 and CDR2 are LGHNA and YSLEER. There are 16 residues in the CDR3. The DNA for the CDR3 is TGCGCCAGCAGCCAAGATAGGACTATTACTCCCAATGAGCAGTTCTTC. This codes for CASSQDRTITPNEQFF.

The CDR3 loop reads CASSGLVGGKLNEQYF. The CDR3 DNA reads TGTGCCAGCAGCGGTTTAGTTGGGGGCAAACTCAACGAGCAGTACTTC. The V gene is TRBV5-8, the J gene TRBJ2-7, with D possibly matching TRBD1 (6 bases). This CDR3 contains 16 residues. Germline CDR1 reads SGHTS; CDR2 reads YDEGEE. The V end lost 4 bases, the J end lost 5 bases, and 22 bases lay between the germline ends.